This T cell receptor beta chain was sequenced during a study of CD8 T cells in Susac syndrome. Reverse transcription of about 0.5 to 1 ug RNA used random hexamers. One entry per CDR3 protein results from TCRdb running MiXCR on the immunoSEQ multiplex PCR reads. The data show roughly 140,000 distinct CDR3 sequences, 85% to 95% seen once. From blood CD8+ and CD4+ T cells, the TCR beta chain was sequenced. Negative isolation was used for CD8+ and CD4+ T cells, and FACS enrichment was applied to TEMRA cells. Germline assignment: CDR1 MGHRA and CDR2 YSYEKL. V was clipped by 3 bases and J by 2 bases, with 8 bases between them. The CDR3 is 14 residues long.

Sequencing was carried out using CD8+ T cells from PBMCs. This clonotype was obtained from a human donor with multiple sclerosis. This rearrangement joins TRBV4-1 to TRBJ1-5, with D perhaps matching TRBD1 (6 bases). The CDR3 is CASSQNRGNQPQHF. CDR3 nucleotide sequence: TGCGCCAGCAGCCAGAACAGGGGCAATCAGCCCCAGCATTTT.